Below, 23 T cell receptor beta chains from the same sample are listed, as sequenced in a study of T cell responses to AZD1222 COVID-19 vaccine. Generated by immunoSEQ multiplex PCR, the TCRdb table keeps only in-frame clones and is missing some. Among approximately 180,000 clones listed, approximately 91% were seen once. The sequenced sample was peripheral blood, obtained on day 0 of AZD1222 vaccination. The receptors were gathered from an adult in good health.

This chain joins TRBV2 and TRBJ2-5; possible D gene TRBD1, 5 bases. The ends were cut back, 2 bases at V and 2 bases at J, with 9 bases in the middle. CDR1 SNHLY and CDR2 FYNNEI come from the germline V gene. The CDR3 has 14 residues. The CDR3 protein is CASSELGAQETQYF. Here the CDR3 DNA reads TGTGCCAGCAGTGAACTTGGGGCACAAGAGACCCAGTACTTC. Drawing the rest from reference TRBV2 and TRBJ2-5, the complete variable domain is EPEVTQTPSHQVTQMGQEVILRCVPISNHLYFYWYRQILGQKVEFLVSFYNNEISEKSEIFDDQFSVERPDGSNFTLKIRSTKLEDSAMYFCASSELGAQETQYFGPGTRLLVL.

This chain joins TRBV27 and TRBJ1-2; D unclear. Trimming cost V 5 bases and J 0 bases, with 10 bases left between them. Per the germline V gene, CDR1 is MNHEY and CDR2 is SMNVEV (reference sequence). This CDR3 spans 14 amino acids. CDR3 in DNA: TGTGCCAGCAGTAGAGGAGCTCCTAACTATGGCTACACCTTC. Amino acids: CASSRGAPNYGYTF.

The V gene is TRBV3-1 (or the pseudogene TRBV3-2), the J gene TRBJ1-2; tentative D call: TRBD1 (5 bases). This CDR3 has 11 residues. The germline CDR1 and CDR2 sequences are LGHDT and YNNKEL (reference sequence). Trimming removed 2 bases from V and 8 bases from J, with 6 bases in between. Here the CDR3 reads CASSQRGGYTF. The DNA for the CDR3 is TGTGCCAGCAGCCAACGGGGGGGCTACACCTTC.

This chain joins TRBV30 and TRBJ2-7; D is perhaps TRBD1 (6 bases). CDR1 and CDR2 from the germline V gene are GTSNPN and SVGIG (reference sequence). This CDR3 spans 15 amino acids. Trimming took off 5 bases at V and 2 bases at J, with 19 bases between the two ends. The CDR3 here is CAWLQSGTPPYEQYF. The CDR3 DNA is TGTGCCTGGCTTCAATCCGGGACACCACCCTACGAGCAGTACTTC. The full variable domain, in which reference TRBV30 and TRBJ2-7 provide the parts outside the CDR3, is SQTIHQWPATLVQPVGSPLSLECTVEGTSNPNLYWYRQAAGRGLQLLFYSVGIGQISSEVPQNLSASRPQDRQFILSSKKLLLSDSGFYLCAWLQSGTPPYEQYFGPGTRLTVT.

J is TRBJ2-5 and V is TRBV20-1; 13 bases agree with TRBD2. V was pared by 3 bases and J by 5 bases, with 3 bases of the junction left unmatched. Germline values: CDR1 DFQATT, CDR2 SNEGSKA (reference sequence). The CDR3 runs 14 residues. The CDR3 region is CSASGLAGAETQYF. CDR3 sequence (DNA): TGCAGTGCTAGTGGACTAGCGGGAGCTGAGACCCAGTACTTC.

This clone was seen a few times. The V call is TRBV10-2, the J call TRBJ1-5, with a possible D match to TRBD1 (5 bases). The CDR3 is made up of 14 amino acids. Trimming pared 2 bases from V and 5 bases from J, leaving 10 bases between. CDR1 is WSHSY and CDR2 is SAAADI in the germline V gene. The CDR3 nucleotides are TGCGCCAGCAGTGAGACAGGAGGCCATCAGCCCCAGCATTTT. Its protein is CASSETGGHQPQHF.

The DNA of the CDR3 is TGTGCCAGCAGCGCCCCCCTTCGCGATGAGCAGTTCTTC. It specifies CASSAPLRDEQFF. The genes are TRBV9 and TRBJ2-1; D gene ambiguous. Germline CDR1 and CDR2: SGDLS and YYNGEE. The CDR3 loop spans 13 amino acids. Trimming removed 3 bases from V and 8 bases from J, with 12 bases in between.

The chain is built from TRBV13 and TRBJ2-4; D is uncertain. Looked up from germline, CDR1 is PRHDT and CDR2 is FYEKMQ (reference sequence). This CDR3 has 14 amino acids. V was cut by 1 base and J by 3 bases, with 7 bases left in between. The CDR3, as DNA: TGTGCCAGCAGCTTAGCCGGAAACAAAAACATTCAGTACTTC. Protein sequence: CASSLAGNKNIQYF.

This sequence joins TRBV28 and TRBJ1-5, with unresolved D. The CDR3 has 15 amino acids. The germline V and J ends were trimmed by 5 bases and 3 bases, with 14 bases remaining between them. Germline V gene sequence: CDR1 MDHEN, CDR2 SYDVKM. The CDR3 nucleotides read TGTGCCAGCAGTCGGGAAATAAGGGACAATCAGCCCCAGCATTTT. Amino acid sequence: CASSREIRDNQPQHF.

The V gene is TRBV6-5, the J gene TRBJ1-3; D remains ambiguous. Between the trimmed V and J ends, which lost 6 bases and 0 bases, there was a span of 12 bases. Germline V gives CDR1 MNHEY, CDR2 SVGAGI. The CDR3 is 15 amino acids. Here the CDR3 DNA reads TGTGCCAGCAGATCTGGGGTGGGCTCTGGAAACACCATATATTTT. Its translation is CASRSGVGSGNTIYF.

Note on this clone: Other DNA sequences from this sample encode an identical CDR3 as well. This rearrangement joins TRBV7-2 to TRBJ1-1; no clear D gene. Germline-derived CDR1 and CDR2 are SGHTA and FQGNSA. V was cut by 1 base and J by 4 bases, with 7 bases left in between. The CDR3 has 13 amino acids. CDR3 sequence (DNA): TGTGCCAGCAGCTTAGATCGGGTCACTGAAGCTTTCTTT. Protein product: CASSLDRVTEAFF.

The chain combines TRBV10-2 with TRBJ1-5, with 9 bases that match TRBD1. The CDR3 is 14 residues long. V gave up 4 bases and J gave up 9 bases; unmatched junction bases: 7. Per germline, CDR1 WSHSY and CDR2 SAAADI. CDR3 region: CASSAPGQGLPQHF. CDR3 nucleotides: TGCGCCAGCAGTGCGCCGGGACAGGGTCTGCCCCAGCATTTT.

The chain employs TRBV5-1 and TRBJ2-7; 9 bases match TRBD1. The CDR3 is made up of 17 amino acids. The germline V gene encodes CDR1 SGHRS and CDR2 YFSETQ. V was pared by 2 bases and J by 4 bases, with 13 bases of the junction left unmatched. The CDR3 reads CASSFTATGTGSYEQYF. CDR3 bases: TGCGCCAGCAGCTTTACAGCCACCGGGACAGGGAGTTACGAGCAGTACTTC.

The chain links TRBV9 to TRBJ1-2; D not resolved. This CDR3 comprises 15 residues. V dropped 4 bases and J dropped 4 bases, with 17 bases sitting between them. Germline CDR1 SGDLS, CDR2 YYNGEE. For the CDR3, the DNA is TGTGCCAGCAGCCCTCTCGACACAATCGGCTATGGCTACACCTTC. Its translation is CASSPLDTIGYGYTF.

With regard to this clone: Other DNA sequences in the same sample also yield this CDR3. The CDR3 sequence is CASSYSPGPSGGYEQYF. The CDR3 DNA is TGTGCCAGCAGTTACTCGCCGGGGCCTAGTGGGGGATACGAGCAGTACTTC. J is TRBJ2-7 and V is TRBV6-2 or TRBV6-3; possibly TRBD1 or TRBD2 for D (5 bases each). This CDR3 comprises 17 residues. Germline loops: CDR1 MNHEY, CDR2 SVGEGT. The germline V and J ends were trimmed by 0 bases and 4 bases, with 19 bases remaining between them.

This chain joins TRBV7-8 and TRBJ1-6; TRBD1 agrees at 8 bases. V gave up 6 bases and J gave up 7 bases; unmatched junction bases: 11. Germline V gene lookup returns CDR1 SGHVS and CDR2 FQNEAQ. The CDR3 totals 16 residues. The CDR3, as DNA: TGTGCCAGCAGACGAACCTCCGGGACAGGAAATTCACCCCTCCACTTT. It specifies CASRRTSGTGNSPLHF. The whole variable domain, filled in from reference TRBV7-8 and TRBJ1-6, reads GAGVSQSPRYKVAKRGQDVALRCDPISGHVSLFWYQQALGQGPEFLTYFQNEAQLDKSGLPSDRFFAERPEGSVSTLKIQRTQQEDSAVYLCASRRTSGTGNSPLHFGNGTRLTVT.

CDR3 coding DNA: TGTGCCAGCAGTGACAGGGCCCCCACTGAAGCTTTCTTT. It is translated as CASSDRAPTEAFF. The V gene is TRBV25-1, the J gene TRBJ1-1; D is perhaps TRBD1 (5 bases). Trimming pared 3 bases from V and 4 bases from J, leaving 9 bases between. Germline V gene data show CDR1 as MGHDK and CDR2 as SYGVNS. The CDR3 contains 13 residues.

This chain connects TRBV5-4 to TRBJ2-7; 8 bases map to TRBD2. This CDR3 region has 14 residues. The J segment lost 9 bases and the V segment lost 2 bases, leaving 10 bases of the junction unmatched. Germline V lookup: CDR1 SGHNT, CDR2 YYREEE (reference sequence). The CDR3 bases are TGTGCCAGCAGCTTAGAGCGGGAGAGGGGGACGCAGTACTTC. This translates into CASSLERERGTQYF.

The V gene is TRBV19, the J gene TRBJ2-1; TRBD1 matches 10 bases. Germline V CDR1 and CDR2: LNHDA, SQIVND (reference sequence). Trimming removed 7 bases from V and 0 bases from J; junction bases left unmatched: 18. CDR3 length: 20 amino acids. CDR3 bases: TGTGCCAGTACTTACAGGGGAGGGACAGGGGCGTTGAGCTCCTACAATGAGCAGTTCTTC. This codes for CASTYRGGTGALSSYNEQFF.

This rearrangement joins TRBV2 to TRBJ1-3, with 8 bases lining up with TRBD1. This CDR3 contains 16 residues. V was clipped by 4 bases and J by 5 bases; unmatched bases: 10. Germline CDR1 reads SNHLY; CDR2 reads FYNNEI. CDR3 region: CASSGGGRGLRNTIYF. The DNA of the CDR3 is TGTGCCAGCAGTGGGGGAGGCAGGGGGCTCAGAAACACCATATATTTT.

This rearrangement joins TRBV10-3 to TRBJ2-7, with 11 bases fitting TRBD2. The trim removed 3 bases at V and 7 bases at J, leaving 11 bases unmatched. The CDR3 consists of 16 residues. Germline V gene sequence: CDR1 ENHRY, CDR2 SYGVKD. DNA for the CDR3: TGTGCCATCAGTGACATGCTAGCGGGAGGTCCGGGGGAGCAGTACTTC. As protein: CAISDMLAGGPGEQYF.

A single count supports this clone. This chain connects TRBV28 to TRBJ2-7; D tentatively fits TRBD1 or TRBD2 (5 bases each). Germline loops: CDR1 MDHEN, CDR2 SYDVKM. The CDR3 is 14 amino acids. With 9 bases removed from V and 2 bases from J, the gap between germline ends came to 17 bases. The CDR3 sequence: CASSMGPVTYEQYF. CDR3 sequence (DNA): TGTGCCAGTTCGATGGGACCGGTTACCTACGAGCAGTACTTC.

The chain couples TRBV5-1 to TRBJ2-3; D gene unclear. Germline values: CDR1 SGHRS, CDR2 YFSETQ. V dropped 2 bases and J dropped 2 bases, with 6 bases sitting between them. CDR3 length: 13 residues. CDR3 region: CASSFPPTDTQYF. The CDR3 DNA follows: TGCGCCAGCAGCTTCCCTCCCACAGATACGCAGTATTTT.